The rows below give T cell receptor beta chains drawn from one sample of a study of control samples from healthy donors and cancer patients. Produced via immunoSEQ multiplex PCR; TCRdb's table is partial and in-frame only. The repertoire holds about 120,000 clones, with approximately 95% as singletons. Sequences were obtained from blood. The receptors stem from a man in his thirties or forties in good health. Both conserved end residues are part of each CDR3. The D gene is left open where the match is weak. Some rows have no size entry. The others give once, few or many, or a class for an expanded clone.

D gene	clone size	CDR3 length	J gene	V gene	CDR3 protein	CDR3 DNA
TRBD1	NA	16	TRBJ2-2	TRBV12-5	CASGSSGTGNTGELFF	TGTGCTAGTGGTTCCTCCGGGACAGGGAACACCGGGGAGCTGTTTTTT
NA	once	16	TRBJ1-4	TRBV6-5	CASSYLDPYRPRKLFF	TGTGCCAGCAGTTACCTGGACCCTTACCGTCCACGGAAACTGTTTTTT
NA	NA	15	TRBJ2-1	TRBV7-9	CASSGPGSSFDEQFF	TGTGCCAGCAGCGGTCCCGGGTCATCCTTCGATGAGCAGTTCTTC
TRBD2	NA	16	TRBJ2-4	TRBV6-2/TRBV6-3	CASSWGLAGAPGVSYF	TGTGCCAGCAGTTGGGGACTAGCGGGGGCCCCCGGGGTTTCGTACTTC
TRBD2	once	14	TRBJ2-7	TRBV6-2/TRBV6-3	CASSYRAGGGEQYF	TGTGCCAGCAGTTACCGCGCGGGGGGGGGCGAGCAGTACTTC
NA	NA	14	TRBJ1-2	TRBV6-5	CASSYSAETGGYTF	TGTGCCAGCAGTTACAGCGCCGAAACGGGAGGCTACACCTTC
TRBD1	NA	15	TRBJ2-7	TRBV30	CAWSQTGTGRHEQYF	TGTGCCTGGAGTCAGACCGGGACAGGGAGACACGAGCAGTACTTC
TRBD1	NA	14	TRBJ2-5	TRBV30	CAWSRDRREETQYF	TGTGCCTGGTCCCGGGACAGGAGGGAAGAGACCCAGTACTTC
TRBD2	NA	15	TRBJ2-3	TRBV30	CAWSDLAGFTDTQYF	TGTGCCTGGAGTGACCTAGCGGGGTTCACAGATACGCAGTATTTT
NA	NA	13	TRBJ2-2	TRBV30	CAWSLMGAGELFF	TGTGCCTGGAGTCTAATGGGAGCCGGGGAGCTGTTTTTT
NA	once	18	TRBJ1-5	TRBV7-2	CASSLAPGQLYSNQPQHF	TGTGCCAGCAGCTTAGCCCCAGGACAGCTGTATAGCAATCAGCCCCAGCATTTT
TRBD2	NA	17	TRBJ2-1	TRBV7-6	CASSLDASGSSYNEQFF	TGTGCCAGCAGCTTAGATGCTAGCGGGAGCTCCTACAATGAGCAGTTCTTC
NA	NA	14	TRBJ1-1	TRBV5-1	CASSWSGLDTEAFF	TGCGCCAGCAGTTGGTCGGGCTTGGACACTGAAGCTTTCTTT
NA	NA	15	TRBJ1-1	TRBV4-1	CASSQDLDPYTEAFF	TGCGCCAGCAGCCAGGACCTGGATCCGTACACTGAAGCTTTCTTT
NA	NA	14	TRBJ1-3	TRBV6-6	CASTIGTFGNTIYF	TGTGCCAGCACCATAGGGACATTCGGAAACACCATATATTTT
TRBD1	NA	12	TRBJ1-1	TRBV29-1	CSARDRGYEAFF	TGCAGCGCCCGCGACAGGGGTTATGAAGCTTTCTTT
NA	NA	15	TRBJ1-5	TRBV2	CASSENPYSNQPQHF	TGTGCCAGCAGTGAGAACCCCTATAGCAATCAGCCCCAGCATTTT
NA	NA	13	TRBJ2-7	TRBV6-2/TRBV6-3	CASSYRTAYEQYF	TGTGCCAGCAGTTACCGGACAGCCTACGAGCAGTACTTC
NA	NA	14	TRBJ1-2	TRBV5-3	CARSLEGDDYGYTF	TGTGCCAGAAGCTTGGAAGGGGACGACTATGGCTACACCTTC
TRBD2	NA	14	TRBJ2-7	TRBV30	CAWSTSGGQYEQYF	TGTGCCTGGAGTACTAGCGGGGGACAGTACGAGCAGTACTTC
NA	NA	14	TRBJ2-7	TRBV2	CASSEEGQGGEQYF	TGTGCCAGCAGTGAAGAAGGGCAGGGGGGCGAGCAGTACTTC
NA	NA	15	TRBJ2-2	TRBV14	CASSLTVANTGELFF	TGTGCCAGCAGCCTGACAGTAGCGAACACCGGGGAGCTGTTTTTT
NA	NA	20	TRBJ1-4	TRBV27	CARTFGPQPRGCGTNEKLFF	TGTGCCAGGACCTTTGGCCCCCAACCCCGGGGGTGCGGCACTAATGAAAAACTGTTTTTT
NA	NA	17	TRBJ2-7	TRBV6-2/TRBV6-3	CASSYSRGDSAYYEQYF	TGTGCCAGCAGTTACTCGAGGGGCGACTCCGCTTACTACGAGCAGTACTTC
NA	NA	14	TRBJ1-2	TRBV24-1	CATSDLRTDYGYTF	TGTGCCACCAGTGATTTGCGGACGGACTATGGCTACACCTTC
TRBD1	NA	15	TRBJ1-5	TRBV3-1/TRBV3-2	CASSGTGDSNQPQHF	TGTGCCAGCAGCGGGACAGGTGATAGCAATCAGCCCCAGCATTTT
NA	NA	15	TRBJ2-7	TRBV5-1	CASSLGPTGSYEQYF	TGCGCCAGCAGCTTGGGCCCGACAGGCTCCTACGAGCAGTACTTC
NA	NA	16	TRBJ1-2	TRBV19	CASSIDVRQLPEGYTF	TGTGCCAGTAGTATAGATGTGAGACAGCTACCTGAGGGCTACACCTTC
TRBD1	NA	15	TRBJ1-3	TRBV5-4	CASSLNRGPGNTIYF	TGTGCCAGCAGCTTGAACAGGGGGCCAGGAAACACCATATATTTT
TRBD1	NA	15	TRBJ1-3	TRBV5-6	CASSRAGGTGNTIYF	TGTGCCAGCAGCCGGGCAGGGGGGACTGGAAACACCATATATTTT
TRBD1	once	15	TRBJ1-6	TRBV11-2	CASSLVGTVNSPLHF	TGTGCCAGCAGCTTAGTTGGGACAGTCAATTCACCCCTCCACTTT
NA	NA	17	TRBJ2-1	TRBV6-4	CASSDTSSRSSYNEQFF	TGTGCCAGCAGTGACACTAGCTCTAGGAGCTCCTACAATGAGCAGTTCTTC
NA	NA	16	TRBJ1-3	TRBV9	CASSGTDVGSGNTIYF	TGTGCCAGCAGCGGGACAGACGTCGGCTCTGGAAACACCATATATTTT
TRBD1	NA	14	TRBJ1-1	TRBV27	CASSLGTGRTEAFF	TGTGCCAGCAGTTTAGGGACAGGGCGCACTGAAGCTTTCTTT
NA	once	12	TRBJ2-2	TRBV18	CASSQATGELFF	TGTGCCAGCTCACAGGCCACCGGGGAGCTGTTTTTT
TRBD2	NA	17	TRBJ2-3	TRBV6-2/TRBV6-3	CASSYSMLADSTDTQYF	TGTGCCAGCAGTTACTCGATGCTAGCGGATAGCACAGATACGCAGTATTTT
TRBD1	NA	14	TRBJ1-1	TRBV3-1/TRBV3-2	CASSHNAGGAEAFF	TGTGCCAGCAGCCATAACGCAGGGGGCGCTGAAGCTTTCTTT
NA	NA	17	TRBJ1-4	TRBV9	CASSVGEGGLANEKLFF	TGTGCCAGCAGCGTAGGTGAGGGCGGGCTGGCTAATGAAAAACTGTTTTTT
TRBD1	NA	14	TRBJ2-2	TRBV6-6	CASSYQGARGELFF	TGTGCCAGCAGTTATCAGGGGGCCCGGGGGGAGCTGTTTTTT
TRBD1	NA	15	TRBJ1-1	TRBV6-2/TRBV6-3	CASSYPDGQGTEAFF	TGTGCCAGCAGTTACCCGGACGGACAGGGTACTGAAGCTTTCTTT
TRBD2	NA	14	TRBJ2-1	TRBV6-5	CASTLAGGYNEQFF	TGTGCCAGCACTCTAGCGGGGGGTTACAATGAGCAGTTCTTC
NA	once	15	TRBJ2-1	TRBV7-8	CASSLAIDRLHEQFF	TGTGCCAGCAGCTTAGCCATCGACAGGCTACATGAGCAGTTCTTC
NA	NA	14	TRBJ1-2	TRBV4-3	CASSQDRADYGYTF	TGCGCCAGCAGCCAAGACAGGGCTGACTATGGCTACACCTTC
TRBD1	once	15	TRBJ2-7	TRBV2	CASSEGTQGAYEQYF	TGTGCCAGCAGTGAAGGAACGCAGGGGGCCTACGAGCAGTACTTC
NA	NA	15	TRBJ2-1	TRBV4-2	CASSQDGQTYNEQFF	TGTGCCAGCAGCCAAGACGGGCAGACCTACAATGAGCAGTTCTTC